Listed here are 29 T cell receptor beta chains from one sample, sequenced in a study of blood T cells in healthy people across ages. With a J-beta primer mix and a sample-barcoded 5' primer, a second PCR ran about 7 to 11 cycles. TCRdb ran MiXCR on the 5' RACE reads and lists one entry per CDR3 protein. The repertoire consists of about 730,000 distinct CDR3 sequences, with roughly 44% occurring once and the leading ten covering approximately 22%. The sequencing input was blood. These receptors originate from a woman aged 60-75 years in good health.

This chain connects TRBV20-1 to TRBJ2-1, with D uncertain. Trimming cost V 3 bases and J 4 bases, with 25 bases left between them. CDR1 and CDR2 (germline): DFQATT, SNEGSKA (reference sequence). This CDR3 contains 18 residues. The CDR3, as DNA: TGCAGTGCTAGGCCCCCGGGTAGGGAAGAGACCCAGTACAATGAGCAGTTCTTC. Translation: CSARPPGREETQYNEQFF.

The CDR3 here is CASSQDRGPRTDTQYF. The CDR3 region has the DNA TGCGCCAGCAGCCAAGACAGGGGGCCCCGCACAGATACGCAGTATTTT. V gene TRBV4-3 combines with J gene TRBJ2-3; TRBD1 matches 8 bases. Germline CDR1 is LGHNA and CDR2 is YSLEER. The V and J ends lost 0 bases and 1 base, in that order; junction bases with no gene match: 3. CDR3 size: 16 residues.

This clonotype occurred a few times. The chain joins TRBV20-1 to TRBJ2-3; 11 nucleotides align to TRBD2. The CDR3 runs to 16 residues. V dropped 0 bases and J dropped 5; count of bases not matched to a gene: 7. Germline assignment: CDR1 DFQATT and CDR2 SNEGSKA (reference sequence). The CDR3 sequence: CSAREGSGRAIDTQYF. CDR3 in DNA: TGCAGTGCTAGAGAGGGTAGCGGGAGGGCCATAGATACGCAGTATTTT.

This clonotype was counted between two and nine times. The rearrangement uses TRBV24-1 and TRBJ2-1; 7 bases fit TRBD2. The CDR3 totals 14 residues. CDR1 KGHDR and CDR2 SFDVKD come from the germline V gene. With 0 bases clipped from V and 8 bases from J, the junction kept 3 bases outside the gene matches. CDR3 nucleotides: TGTGCCACCAGTGATTTGCTAGCGGTGGATGAGCAGTTCTTC. Protein product: CATSDLLAVDEQFF.

CDR3 amino acids: CSVDRTAYGYTF. CDR3 in DNA: TGCAGCGTTGACAGGACGGCATATGGCTACACCTTC. The rearrangement uses TRBV29-1 and TRBJ1-2, with no clear D. CDR1 SQVTM and CDR2 ANQGSEA come from the germline V gene. Trimming took off 3 bases at V and 5 bases at J, with 10 bases between the two ends. The CDR3 has 12 amino acids.

The V and J genes are TRBV14 and TRBJ1-1; perhaps TRBD1 as D (5 bases). CDR1 SGHDN and CDR2 FVKESK come from the germline V gene. Trimming shortened V by 3 bases and J by 3 bases, and 17 bases separated the two germline ends. The CDR3 totals 16 residues. This CDR3 is CASSQEYRYEDTEAFF. The CDR3 bases are TGTGCCAGCAGCCAGGAATACAGGTACGAAGACACTGAAGCTTTCTTT.

The chain uses TRBV10-1 and TRBJ2-3, with 7 positions matching TRBD2. V shed 0 bases and J 4 bases; nucleotides not matched to a gene: 4. Per germline, CDR1 WNHNN and CDR2 SYGVQD (reference sequence). The CDR3 sequence is 15 residues long. CDR3 in amino acids: CASSESGLAADTQYF. In nucleotides, the CDR3 is TGCGCCAGCAGTGAGTCAGGTCTAGCGGCAGATACGCAGTATTTT.

The sample holds a few counts of this clonotype. The V call is TRBV4-2, the J call TRBJ1-5; TRBD1 matches 7 bases. The trim removed 0 bases at V and 3 bases at J, leaving 5 bases unmatched. This CDR3 comprises 16 residues. Germline V lookup: CDR1 LGHNA, CDR2 YNFKEQ. CDR3 amino acids: CASSQEIGGPNQPQHF. The CDR3 bases are TGTGCCAGCAGCCAAGAAATAGGGGGCCCCAATCAGCCCCAGCATTTT.

The rearrangement uses TRBV29-1 and TRBJ2-5; D is perhaps TRBD1 or TRBD2 (6 bases each). The CDR3 has 14 residues. Germline V gives CDR1 SQVTM, CDR2 ANQGSEA. Trimming pared 6 bases from V and 5 bases from J, leaving 19 bases between. The CDR3 here is CSVRPGGGGETQYF. CDR3 bases: TGCAGCGTCCGGCCTGGGGGCGGAGGGGAGACCCAGTACTTC.

The V gene is TRBV4-1, the J gene TRBJ2-3; a weak D match, TRBD2 (6 bases). Germline V CDR1 and CDR2: MGHRA, YSYEKL. V was trimmed by 0 bases and J by 6 bases, leaving 16 bases between them. The CDR3 has 16 amino acids. CDR3 loop: CASSQESRRGVDTQYF. For the CDR3, the DNA is TGCGCCAGCAGCCAAGAATCGAGGCGGGGTGTGGATACGCAGTATTTT.

The rearrangement joins TRBV20-1 to TRBJ1-4; D is ambiguous. The CDR3 contains 14 residues. Germline-derived CDR1 and CDR2 are DFQATT and SNEGSKA (reference sequence). Trimming stripped 8 bases from V and 0 bases from J, with 13 bases between. The CDR3 loop is CSTLNRATNEKLFF. DNA of the CDR3: TGCAGTACTCTTAACAGAGCAACTAATGAAAAACTGTTTTTT.

The chain carries TRBV6-1 and TRBJ2-5; TRBD2 aligns across 13 bases. The V and J ends lost 6 bases and 5 bases, in that order; junction bases with no gene match: 12. CDR1 is MNHNS, CDR2 SASEGT, per germline. The CDR3 sequence is 17 residues long. The CDR3 spells CASSLSRTSGRGETQYF. The CDR3 DNA follows: TGTGCCAGCAGCCTCTCTCGGACTAGCGGGAGAGGTGAGACCCAGTACTTC.

The sample holds a few counts of this clonotype. This sequence joins TRBV28 and TRBJ2-6; D gene unclear. V was shortened by 4 bases and J by 4 bases, with 23 bases between the two germline ends. CDR1 and CDR2 from the germline V gene are MDHEN and SYDVKM. The CDR3 sequence is 19 residues long. The CDR3 DNA follows: TGTGCCAGCAGTTCCCCAAGGAGCGTCGGGCCTTTGGGGGCCAACGTCCTGACTTTC. It codes for CASSSPRSVGPLGANVLTF.

With regard to this clonotype: A much bigger clone sits one base away, suggesting this may be a read error. CDR3 DNA: TGTGCCAGCAGTCTCTCTAGCTCCTACAATGAGCAGTACTTC. Its translation is CASSLSSSYNEQYF. The rearrangement uses TRBV27 and TRBJ2-1, with D possibly matching TRBD2 (5 bases). The better agreement between TRBJ2-7 and the DNA end casts doubt on the J call. The CDR3 is 14 amino acids. Per germline, CDR1 MNHEY and CDR2 SMNVEV (reference sequence).

The rearrangement links TRBV2 to TRBJ2-1, with D hard to call. Trimming pared 4 bases from V and 3 bases from J, leaving 10 bases between. This CDR3 has 14 residues. Germline values: CDR1 SNHLY, CDR2 FYNNEI. The CDR3 sequence: CASSVEARYNEQFF. The CDR3 DNA reads as TGTGCCAGCAGTGTAGAAGCCCGCTACAATGAGCAGTTCTTC.

This clonotype was observed a few times. V and J are TRBV7-2 and TRBJ2-3; D perhaps matches TRBD1 (6 bases). CDR1 and CDR2 from the germline V gene are SGHTA and FQGNSA. The CDR3 length is 16 residues. The V and J ends lost 0 bases and 1 base respectively, with 11 bases between them. The chain's CDR3 is CASSLALQGGTDTQYF. The CDR3 DNA reads as TGTGCCAGCAGCTTAGCCTTACAGGGAGGCACAGATACGCAGTATTTT.

There are a few counts of this clonotype. J is TRBJ2-1 and V is TRBV11-2, with D uncertain. CDR3 length equals 15 residues. The V gene's germline CDR1 is SGHAT and CDR2 FQNNGV. Trimming left V 4 bases short and J 0 bases short, with 10 bases between. CDR3 protein: CASSSGLHSYNEQFF. Written as DNA, the CDR3 is TGTGCCAGCAGCTCCGGGCTACACTCCTACAATGAGCAGTTCTTC.

The J gene is TRBJ2-5, the V gene TRBV6-2 or TRBV6-3; the D is unclear. Germline CDR1 reads MNHEY; CDR2 reads SVGEGT. Between the trimmed V and J ends, which lost 2 bases and 4 bases, there was a span of 14 bases. The CDR3 has 15 residues. CDR3 bases: TGTGCCAGCAGTTACAGGGTTCTACTTCGAGAGACCCAGTACTTC. Protein: CASSYRVLLRETQYF.

This clonotype has a count of ten or more. The rearrangement links TRBV6-5 to TRBJ2-6; no clear D. CDR3 length: 14 residues. Trimming removed 7 bases from V and 0 bases from J, with 7 bases in between. The germline V gene encodes CDR1 MNHEY and CDR2 SVGAGI. The CDR3 sequence: CASTPNSGANVLTF. The CDR3 DNA reads TGTGCCAGCACCCCTAACTCTGGGGCCAACGTCCTGACTTTC.

The V call is TRBV4-3, the J call TRBJ2-1; 7 positions match TRBD1. Germline V CDR1 and CDR2: LGHNA, YSLEER. The CDR3 length is 15 residues. The trim removed 4 bases at V and 3 bases at J, leaving 6 bases unmatched. As DNA, the CDR3 is TGCGCCAGCAGCCGCCTTCAGGGGGTCTACAATGAGCAGTTCTTC. Protein sequence: CASSRLQGVYNEQFF.

At least ten counts were recorded for this clonotype. V and J are TRBV7-9 and TRBJ2-3, with TRBD2 matching over 7 bases. The V gene's germline CDR1 is SEHNR and CDR2 FQNEAQ (reference sequence). This CDR3 contains 14 residues. Trimming removed 6 bases from V and 2 bases from J; junction bases left unmatched: 5. The CDR3 DNA is TGTGCCAGCAGACCTAGCGGTTCCACAGATACGCAGTATTTT. Protein product: CASRPSGSTDTQYF.

This clonotype occurred a few times. The J gene is TRBJ2-3, the V gene TRBV10-1; TRBD2 aligns across 7 bases. V was pared by 7 bases and J by 3 bases, with 7 bases of the junction left unmatched. Germline V gives CDR1 WNHNN, CDR2 SYGVQD (reference sequence). This CDR3 is 14 amino acids long. The CDR3 coding sequence is TGCGCCAGCACTATTAACGGGGGGACAGATACGCAGTATTTT. Amino acid sequence: CASTINGGTDTQYF.

There are a few counts of this clonotype. The J gene is TRBJ2-7, the V gene TRBV5-1, with D possibly TRBD1 on 5 matching bases. Germline CDR1 and CDR2: SGHRS and YFSETQ. The ends were cut back, 7 bases at V and 3 bases at J, with 11 bases in the middle. The CDR3 sequence is 12 residues long. The CDR3 loop is CASGAGLYEQYF. For the CDR3, the DNA is TGCGCCAGCGGTGCAGGGCTCTACGAGCAGTACTTC.

This clonotype was counted only a few times. The chain joins TRBV5-1 to TRBJ2-7, with TRBD2 as a possible D gene (5 bases). Trimming left V 0 bases short and J 6 bases short, with 16 bases between. There are 15 residues in the CDR3. The germline V gene has CDR1 SGHRS and CDR2 YFSETQ. CDR3 bases: TGCGCCAGCAGCTTGGGAGCCGGGGTAGGTGGCGAGCAGTACTTC. Amino acid sequence: CASSLGAGVGGEQYF.

The chain recombines TRBV11-1 with TRBJ2-7; D gene unclear. Germline-derived CDR1 and CDR2 are SGHAT and FQDESV (reference sequence). The CDR3 has 12 amino acids. With 2 bases removed from V and 4 bases from J, the gap between germline ends came to 6 bases. This chain's CDR3 is CASSLQWYEQYF. The CDR3 bases are TGTGCCAGCAGCTTACAATGGTACGAGCAGTACTTC. The full variable domain, its missing parts supplied by reference TRBV11-1 and TRBJ2-7, is EAEVAQSPRYKITEKSQAVAFWCDPISGHATLYWYRQILGQGPELLVQFQDESVVDDSQLPKDRFSAERLKGVDSTLKIQPAELGDSAMYLCASSLQWYEQYFGPGTRLTVT.

This chain links TRBV28 with TRBJ1-5, with 10 nucleotides matching TRBD1. CDR3 size: 16 residues. Looked up from germline, CDR1 is MDHEN and CDR2 is SYDVKM. V shed 6 bases and J 5 bases; nucleotides not matched to a gene: 10. CDR3 region: CASSPLSTGGHQPQHF. CDR3 nucleotides: TGTGCCAGCAGCCCGCTATCGACAGGGGGCCATCAGCCCCAGCATTTT.

This sequence joins TRBV20-1 and TRBJ1-4, with 8 bases identical to TRBD1. Per germline, CDR1 DFQATT and CDR2 SNEGSKA (reference sequence). This CDR3 is 13 amino acids long. V gave up 5 bases and J gave up 4 bases; unmatched junction bases: 3. CDR3 DNA sequence: TGCAGTGCTGTGACAGGGGTTAATGAAAAACTGTTTTTT. Amino acids: CSAVTGVNEKLFF.

In the case of this clonotype: At one boundary the junction diverges from the germline segment, which might be a read error. The chain couples TRBV7-9 to TRBJ2-1; possibly TRBD1 for D (5 bases). This CDR3 is 14 amino acids long. Per the germline V gene, CDR1 is SEHNR and CDR2 is FQNEAQ (reference sequence). The CDR3 coding sequence is TGTGTCAGCAGCTTAAAGGCAGGGAACAATGAGCAGTTCTTC. Its protein product is CVSSLKAGNNEQFF.

The gene calls are TRBV18 and TRBJ2-1, with 15 bases aligning to TRBD2. CDR1 and CDR2 from the germline V gene are KGHSH and LQKENI. V was pared by 4 bases and J by 2 bases, with 3 bases of the junction left unmatched. The CDR3 covers 17 residues. The CDR3: CASSRTSGGVPYNEQFF. Here the CDR3 DNA reads TGTGCCAGCTCACGGACTAGCGGGGGGGTCCCCTACAATGAGCAGTTCTTC.